This T cell receptor (beta chain) derives from a study of blood T cells in healthy people across ages. With a J-beta primer mix and a sample-barcoded 5' primer, a second PCR ran 7 to 11 cycles. TCRdb reprocessed the 5' RACE reads with MiXCR, giving one entry per CDR3 protein. The table has around 820,000 distinct CDR3 sequences, more than 20% seen once. J was trimmed by 4 bases and V by 3 bases; bases with no gene match: 8. CDR3 length: 15 residues. Concerning this clonotype itself: The antigen remains undetermined.

Broader study findings: Older individuals had lower TCR beta diversity per million T cells (the decline was roughly linear).

These data were also reused for a study on T cells of mothers and their children.

The sequence was obtained from a boy between 5 and 17 years old in good health. V is TRBV12-3 or TRBV12-4 and J is TRBJ2-7; 8 bases match TRBD1. Material: blood. For the CDR3, the DNA is TGTGCCAGCAGTTTCGCAGGGGGCGCGTTATACGAGCAGTACTTC. This encodes CASSFAGGALYEQYF.